Detailed here is one TCR beta chain. Its matching antigen is unknown. The sample carries other DNA sequences with the same CDR3. Markers CD45RO/CCR7/CD25/CD127/CD95/CD27 served to sort CD4+ naive, central memory, regulatory and stem cell-like memory cells. Purity of each sorted population was above 95%. The data stem from a study of beta chain features in type 1 diabetes. Study information: Analysis included over 90 million sorted cells drawn from all samples. The study, taken as a whole, reports: In comparison with healthy donors, patients had naive, central memory and Treg TCRB repertoires that appeared more similar.

cDNA synthesis used the whole RNA isolate, giving expressed TCRB sequences. Sequencing was performed with immunoSEQ multiplex PCR; in TCRdb, only in-frame clones are kept and a portion is missing. The sample lists approximately 150,000 clones; 7% to 10% were seen once. Trimming took 4 bases from V and 3 from J, leaving 11 bases between them. Germline V gives CDR1 SGHRS, CDR2 YFSETQ. CDR3 length: 14 residues. This receptor was taken from a woman aged 18-29 years in good health. The chain recombines TRBV5-1 with TRBJ1-5, with TRBD1 as a possible D gene (5 bases). The sequencing sample was made of central memory CD4+ T cells from blood. The CDR3 DNA is TGCGCCAGCAGCCCCGGAGGGGTCAATCAGCCCCAGCATTTT. Protein sequence: CASSPGGVNQPQHF.